This T cell receptor (beta chain) was captured by sequencing in a study of blood T cell repertoires in COVID-19. Overall study: Researchers got acute and convalescent COVID-19 samples from the United States, Italy and Spain.

Trimming cost V 3 bases and J 7 bases; bases outside gene matches: 7. Per germline, CDR1 SGHDT and CDR2 YYEEEE. This CDR3 has 15 amino acids. The authors' processing: Using reference gene primer amplification, nucleated cell counts were estimated. Sequencing was performed with immunoSEQ multiplex PCR; in TCRdb, only in-frame clones are kept and a portion is missing. Clone size and the V and J calls come from that table; the DNA yielded D and trimming. The table has about 130,000 clones, over 70% seen once; the top ten hold roughly 20%. V gene TRBV5-6 combines with J gene TRBJ1-6; TRBD1 matches at 7 bases. The sequence was obtained from an elderly man with acute or convalescent COVID-19. Sample: peripheral blood. DNA of the CDR3: TGTGCCAGCAGCTCGAGGGACAGAGGCAATTCACCCCTCCACTTT. It encodes CASSSRDRGNSPLHF. The whole variable domain, remainder taken from reference TRBV5-6 and TRBJ1-6, is DAGVTQSPTHLIKTRGQQVTLRCSPKSGHDTVSWYQQALGQGPQFIFQYYEEEERQRGNFPDRFSGHQFPNYSSELNVNALLLGDSALYLCASSSRDRGNSPLHFGNGTRLTVT.